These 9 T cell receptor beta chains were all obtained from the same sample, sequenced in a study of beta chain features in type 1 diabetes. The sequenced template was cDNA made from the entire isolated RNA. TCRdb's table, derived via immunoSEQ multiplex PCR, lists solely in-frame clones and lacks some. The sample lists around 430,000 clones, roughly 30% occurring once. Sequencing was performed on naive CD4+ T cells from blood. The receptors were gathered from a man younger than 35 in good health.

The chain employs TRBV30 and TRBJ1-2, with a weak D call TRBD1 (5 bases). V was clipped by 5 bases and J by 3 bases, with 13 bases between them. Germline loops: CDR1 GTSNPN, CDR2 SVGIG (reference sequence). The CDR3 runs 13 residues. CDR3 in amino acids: CAWDQGGDYGYTF. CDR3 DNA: TGTGCCTGGGATCAAGGAGGGGACTATGGCTACACCTTC.

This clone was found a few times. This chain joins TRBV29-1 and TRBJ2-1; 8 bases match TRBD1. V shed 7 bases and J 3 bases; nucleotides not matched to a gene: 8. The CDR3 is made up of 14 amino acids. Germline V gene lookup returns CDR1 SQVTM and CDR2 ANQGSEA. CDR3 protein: CSDGQGGDYNEQFF. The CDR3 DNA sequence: TGCAGCGACGGACAGGGTGGGGACTACAATGAGCAGTTCTTC.

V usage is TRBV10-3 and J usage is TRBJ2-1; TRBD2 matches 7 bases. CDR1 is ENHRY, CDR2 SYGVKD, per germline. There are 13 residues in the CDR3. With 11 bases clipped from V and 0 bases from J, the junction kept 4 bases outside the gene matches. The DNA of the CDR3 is TGTGCCTCAAGCGGGGCCTCCTACAATGAGCAGTTCTTC. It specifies CASSGASYNEQFF.

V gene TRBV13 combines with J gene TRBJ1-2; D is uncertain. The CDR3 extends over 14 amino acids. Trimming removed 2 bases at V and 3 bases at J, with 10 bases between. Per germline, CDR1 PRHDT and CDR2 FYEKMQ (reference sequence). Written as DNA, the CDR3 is TGTGCCAGCAGCTTACAACAGAACTACTATGGCTACACCTTC. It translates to CASSLQQNYYGYTF.

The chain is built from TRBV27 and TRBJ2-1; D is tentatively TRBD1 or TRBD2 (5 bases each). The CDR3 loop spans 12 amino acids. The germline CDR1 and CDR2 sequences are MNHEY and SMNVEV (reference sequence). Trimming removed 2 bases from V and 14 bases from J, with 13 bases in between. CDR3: CASSLGDGKKFF. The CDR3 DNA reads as TGTGCCAGCAGTTTAGGGGACGGTAAGAAGTTCTTC.

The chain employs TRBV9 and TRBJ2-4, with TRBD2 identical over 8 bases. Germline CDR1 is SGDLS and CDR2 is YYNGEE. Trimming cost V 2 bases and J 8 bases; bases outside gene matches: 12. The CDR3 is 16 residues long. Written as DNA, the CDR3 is TGTGCCAGCAGCGTCCGGGAGGGCCAGGTGTGGGACATTCAGTACTTC. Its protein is CASSVREGQVWDIQYF.

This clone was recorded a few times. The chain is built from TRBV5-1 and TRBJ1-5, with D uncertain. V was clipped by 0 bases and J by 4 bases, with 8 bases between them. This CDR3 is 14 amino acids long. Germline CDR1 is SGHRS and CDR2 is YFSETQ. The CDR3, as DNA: TGCGCCAGCAGCTTGGAAGGGTATAATCAGCCCCAGCATTTT. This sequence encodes CASSLEGYNQPQHF.

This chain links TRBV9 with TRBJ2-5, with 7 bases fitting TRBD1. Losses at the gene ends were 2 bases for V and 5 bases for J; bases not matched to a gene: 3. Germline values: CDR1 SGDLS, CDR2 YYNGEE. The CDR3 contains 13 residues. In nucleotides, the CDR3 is TGTGCCAGCAGCGTGACAGGGAGTGAGACCCAGTACTTC. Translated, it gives CASSVTGSETQYF.

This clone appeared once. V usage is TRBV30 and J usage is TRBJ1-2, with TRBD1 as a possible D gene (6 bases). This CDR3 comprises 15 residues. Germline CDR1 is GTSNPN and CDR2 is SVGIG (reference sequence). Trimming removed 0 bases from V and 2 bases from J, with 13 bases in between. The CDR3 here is CAWSVGGPRNYGYTF. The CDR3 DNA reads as TGTGCCTGGAGTGTAGGGGGACCGCGGAACTATGGCTACACCTTC.